Sequencing of this TCR beta chain was carried out in a study of blood T cell repertoires in COVID-19. Study at large: Acute-phase and convalescent COVID-19 samples originated in the United States, Italy and Spain. From T cells, B-cell-depleted T cells, or PBMCs came the material, which was cDNA or gDNA.

The participants were between roughly 18 and 100 years old and came from roughly 25 US areas. The authors' processing: The assay estimated nucleated cells by amplifying reference gene primers. Clones were read by immunoSEQ multiplex PCR, and TCRdb kept only the in-frame ones, dropping some. That table is the source of V, J and clone size, and D and trimming were worked out from the DNA. The data contain hundreds of thousands of clones, 70% to 90% of them seen just once; the ten biggest clones take up about 2.1%. The sequence derives from a woman between 35 and 50 years old with acute COVID-19. Sequencing input: PBMCs or T cells enriched from blood (not recorded which).

Here the CDR3 DNA reads TGTGCCAGCAGCTTCGGCAGGGCGGACACCATATATTTT. Amino acid sequence: CASSFGRADTIYF. The rearrangement joins TRBV13 to TRBJ1-3; possible D gene TRBD1, 5 bases. Trimming took 3 bases from V and 8 from J, leaving 11 bases between them. CDR1 is PRHDT and CDR2 is FYEKMQ in the germline V gene (reference sequence). The CDR3 is made up of 13 amino acids.